This TCR beta chain appears in the sequencing data of a study of control samples from healthy donors and cancer patients. Profiling relied on immunoSEQ multiplex PCR, and the TCRdb table lists in-frame clones only, not all of them. The sample lists around 120,000 clones, over 90% seen once, with approximately 2.5% in the top ten. This receptor was taken from a young man in good health. The specimen was blood.

The chain's CDR3 is CASSPGNGYTF. CDR3 nucleotides: TGTGCCAGCAGTCCCGGGAACGGCTACACCTTC. The chain carries TRBV6-5 and TRBJ1-2; D gene uncertain. The germline gives CDR1 MNHEY, CDR2 SVGAGI. The V end lost 5 bases, the J end lost 8 bases, and 9 bases lay between the germline ends. The CDR3 runs to 11 residues.